The present T cell receptor (beta chain) was sequenced within a study of control samples from healthy donors and cancer patients (dated by TCRdb to 2020 to 2022). Deletion took 0 bases off V and 6 bases off J, with a span of 20 bases between the germline ends. CDR1 SGDLS and CDR2 YYNGEE are derived from the germline V gene. Taken from cysteine to phenylalanine, the CDR3 has 17 residues. Only CDR3 DNA is held: 51 bases, read in frame from base 1. The library was prepared using the immunoSEQ multiplex PCR assay. Imported from immuneACCESS, the table was reduced by TCRdb to in-frame sequences with V and J called. These copies leave out some clones; in studies compared against another copy, an unresolved V gene accounts for under half, and the cause of the remainder is not known. The sample contains 90,000 to 100,000 clones, around 80% of them found a single time. The top ten hold roughly 2% of the sample.

Points on this clone: Its antigen is unknown. Nothing much larger sits one base from this clone, and base qualities are not available.

Sequencing was done on a sample of blood. This sequence was found in a man aged 60 to 75 in good health. The chain links TRBV9 with TRBJ2-3, with the D call tentatively TRBD1 or TRBD2, each fitting 5 bases. The CDR3 region: CASSVVPEGRGRDTQYF. Read as DNA, the sequence is TGTGCCAGCAGCGTAGTGCCCGAGGGACGTGGGCGGGATACGCAGTATTTT.